This TCR beta chain came from a study of T cell responses to AZD1222 COVID-19 vaccine. Whole-study results and caveats: The donors showed a predominance of white British ancestry and of females, with possible underestimation of clonal diversity. Following two doses of AZD1222, Spike-specific TCR breadth and depth rose. In the spike-specific TCR repertoire, nearly half reportedly target unmutated variant regions.

Profiled with immunoSEQ multiplex PCR; TCRdb holds only in-frame clones, not every one. Of under 200,000 clones in the sample, about 88% were seen once. A remark on this clone: The antigen is undetermined.

Trimming took off 3 bases at V and 5 bases at J, with 11 bases between the two ends. The CDR3 loop spans 14 amino acids. Per the germline V gene, CDR1 is MNHEY and CDR2 is SMNVEV (reference sequence). The clonotype was recovered from an adult who received the AZD1222 COVID-19 vaccine. This specimen was peripheral blood, taken 28 days after the second AZD1222 dose. V and J are TRBV27 and TRBJ1-5; D is perhaps TRBD1 (5 bases). This CDR3 reads CASSFRGFDQPQHF. In nucleotides, the CDR3 is TGTGCCAGCAGTTTTAGGGGTTTTGATCAGCCCCAGCATTTT.